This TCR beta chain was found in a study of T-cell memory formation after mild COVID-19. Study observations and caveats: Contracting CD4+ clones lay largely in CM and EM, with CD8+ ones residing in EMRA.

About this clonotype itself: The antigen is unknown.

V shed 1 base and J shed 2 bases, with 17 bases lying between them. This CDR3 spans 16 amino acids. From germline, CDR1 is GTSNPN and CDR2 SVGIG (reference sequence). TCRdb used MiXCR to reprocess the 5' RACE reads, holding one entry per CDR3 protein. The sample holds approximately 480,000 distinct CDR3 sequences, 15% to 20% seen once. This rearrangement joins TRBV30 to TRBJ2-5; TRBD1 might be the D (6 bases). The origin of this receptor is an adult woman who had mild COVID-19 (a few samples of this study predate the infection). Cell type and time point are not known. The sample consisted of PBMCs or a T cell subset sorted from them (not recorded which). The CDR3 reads CAWSESGRGWQETQYF. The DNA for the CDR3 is TGTGCCTGGAGTGAGAGTGGCAGGGGATGGCAAGAGACCCAGTACTTC.